Listed here are 30 T cell receptor beta chains from one sample, sequenced in a study of OX40 agonist ivuxolimab in advanced cancers. Repertoires were generated with immunoSEQ multiplex PCR, while TCRdb's copy carries only in-frame clones and drops some. The repertoire holds tens of thousands of clones, with more than 70% as singletons. This sample comprised CD4+ or CD8+ T cells sorted from blood, obtained in a trial of the OX40 agonist ivuxolimab. The source is an adult with an advanced solid tumor such as melanoma, head and neck, liver or kidney cancer.

A note on this clone: The junction departs from the called germline gene at one end, perhaps through a read error. The genes are TRBV2 and TRBJ2-5; 10 bases are a match to TRBD1. The germline CDR1 and CDR2 sequences are SNHLY and FYNNEI. The CDR3 runs 14 residues. CDR3 coding DNA: TGTGCCAGCAGTCAGACCTTCCGACAGGGGGCATGGAACTTC. It is translated as CASSQTFRQGAWNF. The full variable domain, rest sourced from reference TRBV2 and TRBJ2-5, is EPEVTQTPSHQVTQMGQEVILRCVPISNHLYFYWYRQILGQKVEFLVSFYNNEISEKSEIFDDQFSVERPDGSNFTLKIRSTKLEDSAMYFCASSQTFRQGAWNFGPGTRLLVL.

The chain is built from TRBV10-2 and TRBJ2-5; the match to TRBD1 covers 7 bases. This CDR3 spans 13 amino acids. Looked up from germline, CDR1 is WSHSY and CDR2 is SAAADI. V lost 7 bases and J lost 1; bases outside the gene matches: 3. This chain's CDR3 is CASKPGGQETQYF. In DNA form, the CDR3 reads TGCGCCAGCAAACCAGGGGGCCAAGAGACCCAGTACTTC.

This clone was seen a handful of times. This chain links TRBV30 with TRBJ1-6; the match to TRBD1 covers 7 bases. Trimming cost V 3 bases and J 7 bases; bases outside gene matches: 6. This CDR3 has 14 residues. Germline CDR1 is GTSNPN and CDR2 is SVGIG (reference sequence). The CDR3 sequence: CAWSYGQENSPLHF. In nucleotides, the CDR3 is TGTGCCTGGAGCTACGGACAGGAGAATTCACCCCTCCACTTT.

The chain joins TRBV6-1 to TRBJ2-1; 7 bases are shared with TRBD2. J was trimmed by 5 bases and V by 10 bases; bases with no gene match: 8. Per germline, CDR1 MNHNS and CDR2 SASEGT. This CDR3 has 13 residues. Here the CDR3 reads CATRDYLNNEQFF. Written as DNA, the CDR3 is TGTGCCACCCGGGACTACCTTAACAATGAGCAGTTCTTC.

V usage is TRBV6-1 and J usage is TRBJ1-2, with 8 bases lining up with TRBD1. The germline V gene has CDR1 MNHNS and CDR2 SASEGT. After removal of 6 bases from V and 8 bases from J, the junction contained 14 bases not matched to a gene. This CDR3 spans 15 amino acids. The CDR3 DNA sequence: TGTGCCAGCAGAACGACAGGGGCCGCCCTGCTGGGCTACACCTTC. Protein product: CASRTTGAALLGYTF.

The V gene is TRBV11-2, the J gene TRBJ2-3, with 13 bases lining up with TRBD2. The V gene end was trimmed by 5 bases and the J gene end by 6 bases; junction bases not matched to a gene: 11. Germline V gene sequence: CDR1 SGHAT, CDR2 FQNNGV. The length of the CDR3 is 17 residues. The CDR3: CASSATLAGGREDTQYF. For the CDR3, the DNA is TGTGCCAGCAGCGCGACACTAGCGGGAGGGCGGGAGGATACGCAGTATTTT.

The chain employs TRBV19 and TRBJ2-7; possibly TRBD1 or TRBD2 for D (5 bases each). V gave up 4 bases and J gave up 0 bases, with 19 bases separating them. This CDR3 region has 17 residues. The germline V gene encodes CDR1 LNHDA and CDR2 SQIVND (reference sequence). CDR3 nucleotide sequence: TGTGCCAGTAGTACATTTTACCGGGACGATAACTCCTACGAGCAGTACTTC. Protein sequence: CASSTFYRDDNSYEQYF.

By share, this clone counts as medium-sized (0.01 to 0.1%). The V and J genes are TRBV9 and TRBJ1-2; possible D gene TRBD1, 5 bases. The CDR3 totals 14 residues. Germline V gene lookup returns CDR1 SGDLS and CDR2 YYNGEE. The germline V and J ends were trimmed by 1 base and 5 bases, with 12 bases remaining between them. CDR3: CASSVNAGRYGYTF. CDR3 in DNA: TGTGCCAGCAGCGTAAATGCAGGGAGGTATGGCTACACCTTC.

The V gene is TRBV15, the J gene TRBJ1-6, with D perhaps TRBD1 (5 bases). V was shortened by 0 bases and J by 9 bases, with 12 bases between the two germline ends. Germline-derived CDR1 and CDR2 are LNHNV and YYDKDF (reference sequence). This CDR3 comprises 15 residues. The chain's CDR3 is CATSRDIGDGSPLHF. The CDR3 DNA is TGTGCCACCAGCAGAGATATCGGGGACGGTTCACCCCTCCACTTT.

This clone was detected only once. The genes are TRBV6-5 and TRBJ1-1; unclear D gene. The V gene's germline CDR1 is MNHEY and CDR2 SVGAGI. The CDR3 spans 11 residues. Between the trimmed V and J ends, which lost 2 bases and 8 bases, there was a span of 6 bases. This CDR3 reads CASSYGSEAFF. CDR3 DNA sequence: TGTGCCAGCAGTTACGGCTCAGAAGCTTTCTTT.

V gene TRBV11-1 combines with J gene TRBJ2-1; the match to TRBD2 covers 9 bases. Germline V CDR1 and CDR2: SGHAT, FQDESV (reference sequence). This CDR3 has 14 amino acids. Trimming at V came to 4 bases and at J to 7 bases, leaving 5 bases not matched to a gene. CDR3 sequence (DNA): TGTGCCAGCAGCTCGGGACTAGCCCATAATGAGCAGTTCTTC. Amino acids: CASSSGLAHNEQFF.

The chain couples TRBV6-4 to TRBJ1-2, with unresolved D. The V and J ends lost 0 bases and 8 bases respectively, with 19 bases between them. The CDR3 totals 16 residues. Germline CDR1 and CDR2: MRHNA and SNTAGT. The DNA of the CDR3 is TGTGCCAGCAGTGACTCGCTGGAGGGAGCCGTTAAAGGCTACACCTTC. Translating it yields CASSDSLEGAVKGYTF.

V gene TRBV5-1 combines with J gene TRBJ2-3; D not resolved. V was pared by 5 bases and J by 0 bases, with 10 bases between. This CDR3 comprises 14 residues. Germline V gene lookup returns CDR1 SGHRS and CDR2 YFSETQ. The CDR3 is CASSLSLSTDTQYF. The DNA of the CDR3 is TGCGCCAGCAGTCTGAGTCTTAGCACAGATACGCAGTATTTT.

The chain employs TRBV6-1 and TRBJ2-1, with D perhaps matching TRBD2 (6 bases). Germline assignment: CDR1 MNHNS and CDR2 SASEGT. Trimming left V 1 base short and J 4 bases short, with 14 bases between. The length of the CDR3 is 16 residues. Written as DNA, the CDR3 is TGTGCCAGCAGTGAAGGTGGTGGAGGGGTTTACAATGAGCAGTTCTTC. It specifies CASSEGGGGVYNEQFF.

The chain couples TRBV19 to TRBJ1-5; D uncertain. V was cut by 4 bases and J by 3 bases, with 1 base left in between. CDR1 is LNHDA, CDR2 SQIVND, per germline (reference sequence). The CDR3 consists of 11 residues. CDR3 sequence reads: CASSNNQPQHF. The CDR3 DNA reads TGTGCCAGTAGTAACAATCAGCCCCAGCATTTT. Variable domain in full (rest from reference TRBV19 and TRBJ1-5): DGGITQSPKYLFRKEGQNVTLSCEQNLNHDAMYWYRQDPGQGLRLIYYSQIVNDFQKGDIAEGYSVSREKKESFPLTVTSAQKNPTAFYLCASSNNQPQHFGDGTRLSIL.

In DNA, the CDR3 is TGTGCCAGCAGCTTAGGGACTAGCGGGAGTGGGTCGCAGTATTTT. Translating gives CASSLGTSGSGSQYF. The rearrangement uses TRBV7-8 and TRBJ2-3; TRBD2 agrees at 13 bases. CDR3 length equals 15 residues. The V segment lost 1 base and the J segment 10 bases; nucleotides outside the gene matches: 5. The germline CDR1 and CDR2 sequences are SGHVS and FQNEAQ.

This sequence joins TRBV4-2 and TRBJ2-1; TRBD2 matches at 8 bases. V gave up 1 base and J gave up 6 bases; unmatched junction bases: 14. Germline CDR1 and CDR2: LGHNA and YNFKEQ. There are 18 residues in the CDR3. The CDR3 region is CASSQGDPSGSLLNEQFF. The CDR3, as DNA: TGTGCCAGCAGCCAAGGAGATCCGAGCGGGAGTCTCCTCAATGAGCAGTTCTTC.

The V and J genes are TRBV7-7 and TRBJ2-2; possibly TRBD2 for D (7 bases). V lost 11 bases, J lost 0 bases, and 10 bases lay in between. The CDR3 is made up of 13 amino acids. Germline V gene data show CDR1 as SSHAT and CDR2 as FNYEAQ (reference sequence). This chain's CDR3 is CAAGAANTGELFF. DNA of the CDR3: TGTGCCGCGGGGGCGGCGAACACCGGGGAGCTGTTTTTT.

This clone turned up a few times. The rearrangement uses TRBV30 and TRBJ1-3; D is possibly TRBD1 (5 bases). The CDR3 consists of 12 residues. Germline V lookup: CDR1 GTSNPN, CDR2 SVGIG (reference sequence). V was trimmed by 8 bases and J by 0 bases, leaving 8 bases between them. In nucleotides, the CDR3 is TGTGCCGGGACTGGCTCTGGAAACACCATATATTTT. Translated, it gives CAGTGSGNTIYF.

This CDR3 is CASSYPGTDTQYF. CDR3 coding DNA: TGTGCCAGCAGTTACCCGGGGACAGATACGCAGTATTTT. V is TRBV6-5 and J is TRBJ2-3; D may be TRBD2 (5 bases). Germline CDR1 MNHEY, CDR2 SVGAGI. CDR3 length: 13 residues. V was clipped by 2 bases and J by 3 bases, with 6 bases between them.

This chain connects TRBV7-9 to TRBJ1-6; perhaps TRBD1 as D (6 bases). This CDR3 comprises 13 residues. Germline V lookup: CDR1 SEHNR, CDR2 FQNEAQ (reference sequence). Trimming pared 6 bases from V and 7 bases from J, leaving 10 bases between. CDR3 sequence reads: CASRGAGNSPLHF. As DNA, the CDR3 is TGTGCCAGCAGGGGGGCGGGGAATTCACCCCTCCACTTT. The full variable domain, rest sourced from reference TRBV7-9 and TRBJ1-6, is DTGVSQNPRHKITKRGQNVTFRCDPISEHNRLYWYRQTLGQGPEFLTYFQNEAQLEKSRLLSDRFSAERPKGSFSTLEIQRTEQGDSAMYLCASRGAGNSPLHFGNGTRLTVT.

The rearrangement uses TRBV9 and TRBJ2-5, with no clear D. Per germline, CDR1 SGDLS and CDR2 YYNGEE. Trimming cost V 1 base and J 0 bases, with 1 base left between them. CDR3 length: 12 residues. In nucleotides, the CDR3 is TGTGCCAGCAGCGTAAACCAAGAGACCCAGTACTTC. Encoded protein: CASSVNQETQYF.

J is TRBJ2-7 and V is TRBV6-5; 8 bases fit TRBD1. V lost 5 bases and J lost 4; bases outside the gene matches: 7. The CDR3 sequence is 14 residues long. From germline, CDR1 is MNHEY and CDR2 SVGAGI. The CDR3 spells CASSNGQGGYEQYF. For the CDR3, the DNA is TGTGCCAGCAGTAATGGACAGGGAGGTTACGAGCAGTACTTC.

The J gene is TRBJ1-4, the V gene TRBV15; D gene unclear. CDR1 LNHNV and CDR2 YYDKDF come from the germline V gene (reference sequence). This CDR3 has 13 amino acids. V gave up 0 bases and J gave up 8 bases, with 7 bases separating them. DNA of the CDR3: TGTGCCACCAGCAGAGATGTAGGAGAAAAACTGTTTTTT. It translates to CATSRDVGEKLFF.

This chain joins TRBV6-5 and TRBJ2-1; D may correspond to TRBD1 or TRBD2 (5 bases each). Germline loops: CDR1 MNHEY, CDR2 SVGAGI. This CDR3 is built from 14 residues. Trimming took 6 bases from V and 7 from J, leaving 16 bases between them. Here the CDR3 DNA reads TGTGCCAGCAGCCCCTCCGGGACGCCTAATGAGCAGTTCTTC. Its translation is CASSPSGTPNEQFF.

This rearrangement joins TRBV19 to TRBJ1-3; 9 positions agree with TRBD1. Trimming took 7 bases from V and 2 from J; bases not matched to a gene: 12. This CDR3 comprises 17 residues. Germline CDR1 LNHDA, CDR2 SQIVND (reference sequence). This CDR3 is CASTAGPGTGPGNTIYF. DNA of the CDR3: TGTGCCAGTACCGCTGGACCGGGGACAGGGCCTGGAAACACCATATATTTT.

J is TRBJ1-1 and V is TRBV30; D perhaps matches TRBD1 (5 bases). The CDR3 sequence is 14 residues long. Germline V lookup: CDR1 GTSNPN, CDR2 SVGIG (reference sequence). V was trimmed by 0 bases and J by 1 base, leaving 9 bases between them. In nucleotides, the CDR3 is TGTGCCTGGAGTGTAAAGGGGTGGAACACTGAAGCTTTCTTT. It translates to CAWSVKGWNTEAFF.

This chain connects TRBV29-1 to TRBJ1-2; possibly TRBD1 for D (6 bases). The CDR3 contains 11 residues. V lost 5 bases and J 8 bases, leaving 12 bases between the germline ends. Germline V CDR1 and CDR2: SQVTM, ANQGSEA. CDR3 loop: CSVHLGGGYTF. DNA of the CDR3: TGCAGCGTTCACTTGGGGGGCGGCTACACCTTC.

The J gene is TRBJ2-5, the V gene TRBV7-8; 9 bases map to TRBD1. CDR1 and CDR2 from the germline V gene are SGHVS and FQNEAQ. This CDR3 region has 14 residues. Unmatched junction bases numbered 8, after V lost 5 bases and J lost 7 bases. The CDR3 sequence is CASSHRGRIVTQYF. CDR3 nucleotide sequence: TGTGCCAGCAGCCACAGGGGGCGCATTGTGACCCAGTACTTC. The variable domain in full, completed from reference TRBV7-8 and TRBJ2-5, reads GAGVSQSPRYKVAKRGQDVALRCDPISGHVSLFWYQQALGQGPEFLTYFQNEAQLDKSGLPSDRFFAERPEGSVSTLKIQRTQQEDSAVYLCASSHRGRIVTQYFGPGTRLLVL.

The CDR3 is CASSQGLTGWGFYEQYF. The CDR3 DNA is TGTGCCAGCAGTCAAGGCCTCACAGGGTGGGGATTCTACGAGCAGTACTTC. This chain links TRBV6-1 with TRBJ2-7; perhaps TRBD1 as D (6 bases). The CDR3 contains 17 residues. Trimming shortened V by 5 bases and J by 3 bases, and 23 bases separated the two germline ends. Germline-derived CDR1 and CDR2 are MNHNS and SASEGT.